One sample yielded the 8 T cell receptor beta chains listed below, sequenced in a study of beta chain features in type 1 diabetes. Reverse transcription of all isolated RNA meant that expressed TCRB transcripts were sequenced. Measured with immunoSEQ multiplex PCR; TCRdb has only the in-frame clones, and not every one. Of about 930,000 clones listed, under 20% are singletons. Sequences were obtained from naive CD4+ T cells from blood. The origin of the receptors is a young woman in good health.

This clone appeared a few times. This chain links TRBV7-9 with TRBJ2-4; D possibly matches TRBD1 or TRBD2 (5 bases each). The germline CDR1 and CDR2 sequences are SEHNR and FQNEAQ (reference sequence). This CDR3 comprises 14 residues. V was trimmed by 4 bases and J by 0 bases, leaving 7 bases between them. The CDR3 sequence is CASSYGTAKNIQYF. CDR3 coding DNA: TGTGCCAGCAGCTACGGGACAGCCAAAAACATTCAGTACTTC.

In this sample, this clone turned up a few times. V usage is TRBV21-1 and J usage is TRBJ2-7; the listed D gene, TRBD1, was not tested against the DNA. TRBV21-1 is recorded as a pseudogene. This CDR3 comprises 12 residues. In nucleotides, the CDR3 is TGTGCCAGCAGCAACCCCCCCCATGAGCAGTACTTC. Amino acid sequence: CASSNPPHEQYF.

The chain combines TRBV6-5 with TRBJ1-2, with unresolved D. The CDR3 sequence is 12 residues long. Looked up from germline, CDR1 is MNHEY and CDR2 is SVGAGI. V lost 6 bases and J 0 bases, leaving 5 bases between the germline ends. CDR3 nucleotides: TGTGCCAGCAGCTTAGCTAACTATGGCTACACCTTC. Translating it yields CASSLANYGYTF.

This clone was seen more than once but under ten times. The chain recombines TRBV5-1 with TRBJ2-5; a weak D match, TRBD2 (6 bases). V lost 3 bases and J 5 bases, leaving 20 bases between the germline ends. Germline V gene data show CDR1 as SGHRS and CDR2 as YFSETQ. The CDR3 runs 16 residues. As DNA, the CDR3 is TGCGCCAGCAGCTCAACCGGGACTTCCGTCTGGGAGACCCAGTACTTC. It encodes CASSSTGTSVWETQYF.

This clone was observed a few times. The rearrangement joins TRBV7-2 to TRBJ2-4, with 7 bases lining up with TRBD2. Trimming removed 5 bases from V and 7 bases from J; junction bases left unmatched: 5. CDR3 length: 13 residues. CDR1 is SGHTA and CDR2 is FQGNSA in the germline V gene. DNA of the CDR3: TGTGCCAGCAGCACTCAGGGAGGGAACATTCAGTACTTC. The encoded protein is CASSTQGGNIQYF.

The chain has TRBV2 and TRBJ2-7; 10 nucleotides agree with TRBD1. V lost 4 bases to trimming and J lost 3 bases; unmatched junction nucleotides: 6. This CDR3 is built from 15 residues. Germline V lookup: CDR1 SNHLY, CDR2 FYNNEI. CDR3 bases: TGTGCCAGCAGTGCCACCGGGACAGGGGACTACGAGCAGTACTTC. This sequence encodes CASSATGTGDYEQYF.

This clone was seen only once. The CDR3 loop is CASSLNRETQYF. CDR3 sequence (DNA): TGTGCCAGCAGCTTAAACCGGGAGACCCAGTACTTC. This chain links TRBV7-9 with TRBJ2-5, with D uncertain. Between the trimmed V and J ends, which lost 2 bases and 5 bases, there was a span of 6 bases. Per germline, CDR1 SEHNR and CDR2 FQNEAQ (reference sequence). The CDR3 is made up of 12 amino acids.

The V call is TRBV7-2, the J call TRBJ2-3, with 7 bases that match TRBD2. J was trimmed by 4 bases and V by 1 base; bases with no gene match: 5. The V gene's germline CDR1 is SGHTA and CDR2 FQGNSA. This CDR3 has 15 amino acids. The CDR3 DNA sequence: TGTGCCAGCAGCTTAGAAAGCGGGATCGCAGATACGCAGTATTTT. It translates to CASSLESGIADTQYF. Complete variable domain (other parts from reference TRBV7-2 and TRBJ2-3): GAGVSQSPSNKVTEKGKDVELRCDPISGHTALYWYRQSLGQGLEFLIYFQGNSAPDKSGLPSDRFSAERTGGSVSTLTIQRTQQEDSAVYLCASSLESGIADTQYFGPGTRLTVL.